Detailed here is one T cell receptor beta chain. These data originate in a study of cytomegalovirus exposure and HLA in healthy donors. Produced via immunoSEQ multiplex PCR; TCRdb's table is partial and in-frame only. Of over 150,000 clones detected, around 84% appear once; the ten largest clones hold roughly 2.1%. J gave up 2 bases and V 3 bases, and 6 bases lay outside the gene matches. The CDR3 is made up of 15 amino acids. Germline CDR1 SGHRS, CDR2 YFSETQ. The sequence was obtained from a human donor in good health. The chain couples TRBV5-1 to TRBJ2-7, with 9 bases identical to TRBD2. Sequenced input: PBMCs. CDR3 DNA: TGCGCCAGCAGCTCGCCGGGGACTAGCCCCTACGAGCAGTACTTC. This sequence encodes CASSSPGTSPYEQYF.